This T cell receptor beta chain is from a study of cytomegalovirus exposure and HLA in healthy donors (dated by TCRdb to the late 2010s). In the study overall: An earlier analysis of roughly 500 of the donors reported about 280 Gb of sequence data and 100 million to 120 million unique TCR beta sequences obtained from about 179 million T cells. About 280 gigabases of sequencing data and tens of millions of unique TCR sequences were included in an early release covering several hundred HLA-typed donors. Among the roughly 400 genotyped donors, around 81% belonged to the genetic ancestry cluster associated with self-reported Caucasian donors. The study was designed to test whether signatures of past pathogen exposure could be identified by cataloging public T cell receptors. Using immunosequencing, the study profiled T cell repertoires from 500 to 800 subjects and related those repertoires to cytomegalovirus serostatus. In addition to the first cohort of roughly 700 subjects, a separate validation cohort of under 150 different subjects was used. High-throughput TCR immunosequencing, statistical association of individual TCRs with disease status, and machine learning were combined to predict cytomegalovirus infection status. A later analysis re-examined previously published TCR beta repertoires from roughly 720 donors and added high-resolution HLA genotyping to investigate patterns of TCR occurrence. Rather than using new phenotypic data, the later analysis identified candidate immune exposures from TCR beta sequences and from how often those sequences occurred across donors. An earlier analysis of 587 of the donors used high-throughput TCR beta sequencing to judge whether each TCR beta V gene segment behaved as functional or pseudogenic. Donor age, sex, ethnicity and CMV serostatus were compiled alongside the repertoire data. A later genetic analysis took genome-wide SNP genotypes for about three fifths of the 666 donors and used that subset as a discovery cohort. All discovery cohort repertoires had been generated on a single sequencing platform. Class I and class II HLA loci were covered by the typing at four-digit resolution. Typing coverage varied by locus: 629-630 donors for A, B, C, DRB1 and DQB1; approximately 560 for DQA1; about 590 for DPA1; around 450 for DPB1. Because of strong linkage in the cohort, five DR-DQ haplotypes were treated as single units for association and clustering. Among some 400 genotyped donors of the cohort, an average of 235,054 unique TCR beta nucleotide sequences were sequenced per donor, around 18% of them non-productive. What the authors observed across the whole study: According to a later analysis, most CMV-associated TCR beta chains appeared to be HLA-restricted, and the HLA associations seemed to be driven largely by CMV exposure. Cytomegalovirus status was reported to be diagnosed by the classifier with high specificity and sensitivity in both the original and validation cohorts. The study gave a list of under 200 TCR beta chains associated with cytomegalovirus. According to a later analysis, parvovirus B19, influenza, CMV and Epstein-Barr virus appeared linked to several top co-occurrence clusters. Immune exposure information for the cohort was limited to CMV serostatus. The 87-base-pair reads could not distinguish some IMGT-functional V segments, including TRBV6-2 and TRBV6-3, so those segments were excluded. Sequencing depth was assumed to be roughly uniform across donors in the presence/absence analyses, though that assumption may not hold. A later analysis found that TCR association rates varied across HLA loci, with DRB1 alleles showing the most associated TCRs and HLA-C alleles the fewest. A later analysis associated about 17,000 TCR beta sequences with specific HLA alleles at a false discovery rate of 0.05. Because some donors lacked HLA typing at each locus, the association tests relied only on the typed subset. Seventeen rarely observed V segments, including chromosome 9 orphons, were excluded from the earlier analysis of approximately 500 of the donors because counts were too low. This cohort had only TCR beta chains sequenced, and the lack of alpha or paired-chain data limited which features could be detected. Most TCR sequences were observed very rarely across donors, whereas some public TCRs were present in many individuals. In a later genetic analysis, a missense DCLRE1C variant was associated with V-gene and J-gene trimming of TCR beta chains, and the association was replicated in an independent cohort. Compared with equally common non-associated chains, HLA-associated TCR beta chains in a later analysis were more clonally expanded and had lower generation probabilities. The authors suggested that the approach could potentially be generalized to other disease states and immunological phenotypes. Linkage disequilibrium might explain the correlated functional status among segregating V segments, but an unknown experimental factor could not be excluded. Strong co-occurrence of HLA alleles, especially DR and DQ, made assigning TCR associations to individual alleles difficult. An earlier analysis of approximately 600 of the donors showed that most TCR beta V segments appeared in productive rearrangements either about 87% or about 30% of the time, which broadly matched IMGT annotations. A later genetic analysis reported fewer N-insertions in productive TCRs among donors in an Asian-associated ancestry cluster than the roughly 700-donor mean. A group of highly shared sequence variants was considered likely to be a technical artifact of the sequencing pipeline. In vitro tests confirmed that a few of the cytomegalovirus-associated TCR beta chains recognize cytomegalovirus antigens. A further reported finding was that TCR beta sequences accurately predicted the HLA-A and HLA-B alleles for most subjects in the first cohort.

Receptor libraries were prepared by the immunoSEQ multiplex PCR assay. For the multiplex PCR, a mixture combining 60 forward primers for TCR Vbeta segments and 13 reverse primers for TCR Jbeta segments was used. Amplification of the CDR3 region of rearranged TCR beta genes was performed with a multiplex PCR assay on genomic DNA. The Illumina HiSeq System was used to sequence the amplified TCR beta libraries as 87-base-pair reads. Per the source publication's procedure: Across the roughly 670 repertoires, a later analysis counted 80 million or so unique TCR beta chains, around 11 million of which were shared by at least two donors. Raw reads were error-corrected and collapsed into unique sequences with a nearest-neighbor algorithm that merged closely related sequences to remove PCR and sequencing errors. To assign V, D and J gene segments, CDR3 sequences were aligned to IMGT reference sequences. Each retained sequence needed at least a six-nucleotide match to both a V gene segment and a J gene segment. A rearrangement was called productive if the CDR3 had no stop codons and remained in frame with V and J, and every other rearrangement was called non-productive. CDR3 was defined by IMGT convention, running from the second conserved V-encoded cysteine to the conserved J-encoded phenylalanine. In an earlier analysis of 550 to 650 of the donors, sequences lacking an unambiguous match to a single V gene segment were excluded. In an earlier analysis of approximately 590 of the donors, V segments were called functional above 56.7% productive rearrangements and were called segregating when the between-donor standard deviation exceeded 5%. A statistical classification framework was developed to diagnose cytomegalovirus status using the catalog of TCR beta chain sequences. A later analysis assigned V and J genes by comparing TCR nucleotide sequences with IMGT/GENE-DB human TR gene sequences. A later analysis assigned CDR3 sequences and most-parsimonious VDJ recombination scenarios with the TCRdist pipeline. In a later analysis, each TCR beta chain was defined by its CDR3 amino acid sequence together with its V-gene family, and reads without a unique V-gene family were excluded. A later analysis removed nearly 600 highly shared, low-generation-probability nucleotide sequences to deal with suspected cross-contamination and a sequencing artifact. A later analysis calculated a clonal expansion index for each public chain from normalized within-repertoire ranks of inferred template counts. A later analysis computed generation probabilities with a VDJ recombination model fitted to out-of-frame rearrangements, and checked the results against IGoR. A later analysis scored TCR-TCR, TCR-HLA and TCR-CMV co-occurrence with hypergeometric tests, applying a repertoire-size bias correction to TCR pairs. A later analysis estimated false discovery rates by permuting HLA or CMV assignments 20 times. In a later analysis, co-occurring TCRs were grouped with DBSCAN, and TCRdist sequence similarity was added when clustering was performed within HLA-allele-positive subsets. Co-occurrence clustering excluded repertoires with fewer than 30,000 or more than 120,000 public chains, plus five with anomalous nucleotide sharing. The immuneACCESS repertoire file appears here via TCRdb, limited to in-frame rearrangements. These files lack a portion of the clones; in checked studies, under half of the deficit traces to unresolved V genes, and the cause of the others is not known. V, J and clone size are those of that table, while D and trimming were read from the DNA. Across this sample there are some 110,000 clones, with roughly 13% seen only once. In total, the top ten clones hold roughly 15% of the sample.

The CDR1 and CDR2 encoded by the germline V gene are SNHLY and FYNNEI. The CDR3 runs 12 amino acids, cysteine and phenylalanine included. Solely the CDR3 DNA is kept, with 36 bases framed from the first base. The trim is 2 bases for V and 3 bases for J, with a gap of 5 bases between the germline ends. This clone was detected a few times. Its antigen has not been determined. Per-base quality was not reported, and no clone a single base away is much larger than it. In total, roughly 670 healthy bone marrow donors made up the cohort. At the time of sampling, every cohort member was nominally healthy, though immune exposures that went unrecorded were likely present. The donor tested CMV seropositive and was one of the 289 seropositive cohort members. Every donor gave a peripheral blood sample, and the peripheral blood mononuclear cells from that sample were used for TCR beta sequencing. Genomic DNA extraction from the blood cell samples was performed with the Qiagen DNeasy Blood Extraction Kit.

The rearrangement joined TRBV2 to TRBJ2-7, with no D gene named confidently. The sequencing sample was made of PBMCs. The source of this sequence is a man aged 35-49 years in good health and CMV-seropositive. For the CDR3, the sequence is CASSEFRYEQYF. At the DNA level, the sequence is TGTGCCAGCAGTGAATTCCGCTACGAGCAGTACTTC.